This T cell receptor beta chain was retrieved from a study of CD8 T cells in ankylosing spondylitis. CDR3 length: 13 amino acids. Trimming shortened V by 5 bases and J by 2 bases, and 11 bases separated the two germline ends. In germline, CDR1 is DFQATT, CDR2 SNEGSKA (reference sequence). As to this clonotype: The antigen is undetermined.

5'-RACE, quantitative and with molecular barcodes, yielded the TCR beta libraries. TCRdb reanalysed the 5' RACE reads using MiXCR and keeps one entry per CDR3 protein. The sample has 300,000 to 400,000 distinct CDR3 sequences, approximately 14% seen once; the top ten hold approximately 1.1%. Whole-study results and caveats: Reported data indicate significant enrichment of disease-linked clones within matched ankylosing spondylitis synovial fluid. Relatively rare in peripheral blood, disease-linked clones were also CD8+. One TCR beta motif, made up of seven to nine highly homologous variants, appeared characteristic of ankylosing spondylitis blood.

The receptor was derived from a male donor with ankylosing spondylitis or in good health (not recorded which). The J gene is TRBJ2-3, the V gene TRBV20-1; possibly TRBD2 for D (6 bases). Sequenced sample: blood, either unsorted or a sorted T cell fraction (not recorded which). The CDR3 loop reads CSAVSGYTDTQYF. CDR3 DNA sequence: TGCAGTGCTGTTAGCGGATACACAGATACGCAGTATTTT.